Reported below is one TCR beta chain. Its specificity is unknown. This entry comes from a study of T cell responses to AZD1222 COVID-19 vaccine. This CDR3 comprises 17 residues. The germline V gene has CDR1 MGHRA and CDR2 YSYEKL. V lost 0 bases and J 2 bases, leaving 15 bases between the germline ends. This table comes from immunoSEQ multiplex PCR, and its TCRdb copy is limited to in-frame clones, with some not included. The repertoire consists of about 130,000 clones, with 80% to 90% occurring once and the leading ten covering roughly a tenth. Study-wide results and limits: The repertoires were collected only after the peak T cell response. Donors, mostly white British, included more females; clonal diversity was possibly underestimated. Vaccine-associated CD4 TCRs ranged over spike, dominating at 160-218 and 743-854.

V gene TRBV4-1 combines with J gene TRBJ2-3, with D hard to call. The sequencing used peripheral blood, collected 28 days after the second AZD1222 dose. The sequence came from an adult who received the AZD1222 COVID-19 vaccine. CDR3 protein: CASSQDTTQTVTDTQYF. The CDR3 nucleotides are TGCGCCAGCAGCCAAGATACGACCCAGACGGTCACAGATACGCAGTATTTT.